The entry below gives a single TCR beta chain sequence along with its context. This record belongs to a study of identical twins. TCRdb fed the 5' RACE reads into MiXCR, producing one record per CDR3 protein. The sample has roughly 480,000 distinct CDR3 sequences, 20% to 25% seen once. Germline V lookup: CDR1 SGHAT, CDR2 FQNNGV. The CDR3 has 17 residues. With 5 bases clipped from V and 4 bases from J, the junction kept 12 bases outside the gene matches. The sample was also reused in another study, on T cells expressing NK-cell markers.

The rearrangement links TRBV11-2 to TRBJ2-2; 8 bases align to TRBD1. The sample taken for sequencing was CD4+ T cells sorted from blood. The TCR comes from a woman younger than 35 in good health. The CDR3 nucleotides read TGTGCCAGCAGCCCAAACCTCAGGGGGCAAGGCACCGGGGAGCTGTTTTTT. Translation gives CASSPNLRGQGTGELFF. The whole variable domain, filled in from reference TRBV11-2 and TRBJ2-2, reads EAGVAQSPRYKIIEKRQSVAFWCNPISGHATLYWYQQILGQGPKLLIQFQNNGVVDDSQLPKDRFSAERLKGVDSTLKIQPAKLEDSAVYLCASSPNLRGQGTGELFFGEGSRLTVL.